This note documents a single T cell receptor (beta chain) sequence. Its target is not known. Caucasian adults residing in Nashville, Tennessee made up all the donors. As processed by the authors: Junction-only sequences without quality scores came from ImmunoSEQ, so filtering differed. Measured with immunoSEQ multiplex PCR; TCRdb has only the in-frame clones, and not every one. From that table come the V and J calls and clone size; the DNA was used to work out D and trimming. The table has 640,000 or so clones, roughly 70% seen once. These data originate in a study of shared clonotypes between healthy human individuals. Study results and caveats: Between a handful of donors, naive CD4 clonotypes were shared at a level of about 5%. There were few donors, and this limited the genetic and exposure-history diversity represented.

The V gene lost 7 bases and the J gene lost 5 bases, with 11 bases spanning the gap. The germline V gene has CDR1 SNHLY and CDR2 FYNNEI. This CDR3 contains 12 residues. The V call is TRBV2, the J call TRBJ2-5; tentative D call: TRBD1 (6 bases). This clonotype was sampled from a woman aged 25 to 39 in good health. The sample consisted of memory CD4+ T cells sorted from blood. Sample subset: CD45RA-negative fraction. The CDR3 DNA reads as TGTGCCAGCAAGGGGGTAGCTGAGACCCAGTACTTC. Amino acid sequence: CASKGVAETQYF. The variable domain in full, completed from reference TRBV2 and TRBJ2-5, reads EPEVTQTPSHQVTQMGQEVILRCVPISNHLYFYWYRQILGQKVEFLVSFYNNEISEKSEIFDDQFSVERPDGSNFTLKIRSTKLEDSAMYFCASKGVAETQYFGPGTRLLVL.